Listed here are 9 T cell receptor beta chains from one sample, sequenced in a study of blood T cell repertoires in COVID-19. This table comes from immunoSEQ multiplex PCR, and its TCRdb copy is limited to in-frame clones, with some not included. The sample has 95,000 to 110,000 clones, 89% seen once; the top ten hold over 15%. The specimen sequenced was peripheral blood. These receptors were taken from a woman older than 75 in a cohort sampled during active COVID-19.

This chain links TRBV12-3 or TRBV12-4 with TRBJ1-2, with D hard to call. Trimming shortened V by 4 bases and J by 5 bases, and 5 bases separated the two germline ends. This CDR3 is built from 11 residues. The CDR3 nucleotides read TGTGCCAGCAGTTACGCGTATGGCTACACCTTC. Residues: CASSYAYGYTF.

The chain joins TRBV5-6 to TRBJ2-3; D is possibly TRBD2 (6 bases). The CDR3 sequence is 16 residues long. Trimming left V 0 bases short and J 0 bases short, with 11 bases between. Germline lookup yields CDR1 SGHDT and CDR2 YYEEEE. Here the CDR3 DNA reads TGTGCCAGCAGCTTGGGACTAGTAGGCAGCACAGATACGCAGTATTTT. Protein product: CASSLGLVGSTDTQYF. Combining the CDR3 with reference TRBV5-6 and TRBJ2-3 gives the whole variable domain DAGVTQSPTHLIKTRGQQVTLRCSPKSGHDTVSWYQQALGQGPQFIFQYYEEEERQRGNFPDRFSGHQFPNYSSELNVNALLLGDSALYLCASSLGLVGSTDTQYFGPGTRLTVL.

This clone was found once. J is TRBJ2-5 and V is TRBV28, with TRBD1 matching over 8 bases. V dropped 5 bases and J dropped 10; count of bases not matched to a gene: 15. The CDR3 covers 15 residues. The germline V gene encodes CDR1 MDHEN and CDR2 SYDVKM. The CDR3 loop is CASSSPGTGPRGQYF. CDR3 coding DNA: TGTGCCAGCAGTAGTCCGGGGACAGGTCCTCGGGGCCAGTACTTC.

The V and J genes are TRBV6-5 and TRBJ2-7; tentative D call: TRBD2 (6 bases). Germline V gene data show CDR1 as MNHEY and CDR2 as SVGAGI. The CDR3 runs 15 residues. With 6 bases removed from V and 3 bases from J, the gap between germline ends came to 18 bases. In DNA form, the CDR3 reads TGTGCCAGCAGCCCGGGATGGGACTCAAGCTACGAGCAGTACTTC. It encodes CASSPGWDSSYEQYF.

The chain links TRBV4-2 to TRBJ2-1; 7 bases agree with TRBD1. Germline V gene lookup returns CDR1 LGHNA and CDR2 YNFKEQ. The CDR3 extends over 14 amino acids. J was trimmed by 10 bases and V by 2 bases; bases with no gene match: 8. In nucleotides, the CDR3 is TGTGCCAGCAGCCAATCCACAGGGGTAAGGGAGCAGTTCTTC. It is translated as CASSQSTGVREQFF.

This clone was counted only a few times. This rearrangement joins TRBV20-1 to TRBJ1-4; maybe TRBD1 (5 bases). Germline loops: CDR1 DFQATT, CDR2 SNEGSKA (reference sequence). CDR3 length: 11 residues. The CDR3 DNA is TGCGGGGGGGGAGCTAATGAAAAACTGTTTTTT. It codes for CGGGANEKLFF.

The chain has TRBV6-6 and TRBJ2-7; 8 nucleotides align to TRBD1. With 6 bases clipped from V and 0 bases from J, the junction kept 13 bases outside the gene matches. Germline CDR1 reads MNHNY; CDR2 reads SVGAGI (reference sequence). CDR3 length: 17 residues. The CDR3 bases are TGTGCCAGCAGACGATTGGGATCAGGGGGCGTCTCCTACGAGCAGTACTTC. Encoded protein: CASRRLGSGGVSYEQYF.

This sequence joins TRBV19 and TRBJ2-1, with TRBD1 matching over 10 bases. The CDR3 consists of 16 residues. CDR1 is LNHDA, CDR2 SQIVND, per germline (reference sequence). V shed 3 bases, J shed 2 bases, and the junction held 4 bases outside the gene matches. The CDR3, as DNA: TGTGCCAGTAGTATTTTTGGGACAGGGGCCTACAATGAGCAGTTCTTC. Amino acid sequence: CASSIFGTGAYNEQFF. Looking up the rest from reference TRBV19 and TRBJ2-1 gives the full variable domain: DGGITQSPKYLFRKEGQNVTLSCEQNLNHDAMYWYRQDPGQGLRLIYYSQIVNDFQKGDIAEGYSVSREKKESFPLTVTSAQKNPTAFYLCASSIFGTGAYNEQFFGPGTRLTVL.

The chain links TRBV18 to TRBJ2-7; 7 positions match TRBD1. The V gene's germline CDR1 is KGHSH and CDR2 LQKENI. J gave up 1 base and V 2 bases, and 2 bases lay outside the gene matches. CDR3 length equals 14 residues. This CDR3 is CASSPGTESYEQYF. Written as DNA, the CDR3 is TGTGCCAGCTCACCAGGGACAGAATCCTACGAGCAGTACTTC. The entire variable domain, with the rest obtained from reference TRBV18 and TRBJ2-7, is as follows: NAGVMQNPRHLVRRRGQEARLRCSPMKGHSHVYWYRQLPEEGLKFMVYLQKENIIDESGMPKERFSAEFPKEGPSILRIQQVVRGDSAAYFCASSPGTESYEQYFGPGTRLTVT.